This T cell receptor beta chain stems from a study of T-cell reconstitution after alpha-beta-depleted transplantation in children. This clonotype appeared a single time. Unique molecular identifiers were built into the TCRbeta library. TCRdb independently ran MiXCR on the PCR reads; one entry per CDR3 protein. Of 200,000 to 250,000 distinct CDR3 sequences detected, about 9.5% appear once; the ten largest clones hold 5.5% to 8%. The CDR3 spans 12 residues. The V end was cut by 10 bases, the J end by 2 bases, with 12 bases between. Germline V gene data show CDR1 as ENHRY and CDR2 as SYGVKD. Here the sequenced sample was PBMCs from the stem cell graft donor, taken from the stem cell graft. This receptor was obtained from a human donor who donated a stem cell graft to a child with acute lymphoblastic leukemia. The chain couples TRBV10-3 to TRBJ2-7; TRBD1 might be the D (6 bases). The CDR3 spells CATVGQPYEQYF. As DNA, the CDR3 is TGTGCCACCGTAGGACAGCCCTACGAGCAGTACTTC.